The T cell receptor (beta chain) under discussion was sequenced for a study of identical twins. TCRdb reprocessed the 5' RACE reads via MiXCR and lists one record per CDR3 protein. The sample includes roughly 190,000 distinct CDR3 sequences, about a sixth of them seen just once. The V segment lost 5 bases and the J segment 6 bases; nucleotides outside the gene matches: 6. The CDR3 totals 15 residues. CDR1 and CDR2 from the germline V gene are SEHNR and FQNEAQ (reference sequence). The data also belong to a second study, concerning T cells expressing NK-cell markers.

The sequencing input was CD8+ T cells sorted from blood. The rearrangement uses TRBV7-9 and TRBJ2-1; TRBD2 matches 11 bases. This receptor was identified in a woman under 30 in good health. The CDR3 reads CASSPTSGVGNEQFF. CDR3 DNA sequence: TGTGCCAGCAGCCCGACTAGCGGGGTTGGCAATGAGCAGTTCTTC.